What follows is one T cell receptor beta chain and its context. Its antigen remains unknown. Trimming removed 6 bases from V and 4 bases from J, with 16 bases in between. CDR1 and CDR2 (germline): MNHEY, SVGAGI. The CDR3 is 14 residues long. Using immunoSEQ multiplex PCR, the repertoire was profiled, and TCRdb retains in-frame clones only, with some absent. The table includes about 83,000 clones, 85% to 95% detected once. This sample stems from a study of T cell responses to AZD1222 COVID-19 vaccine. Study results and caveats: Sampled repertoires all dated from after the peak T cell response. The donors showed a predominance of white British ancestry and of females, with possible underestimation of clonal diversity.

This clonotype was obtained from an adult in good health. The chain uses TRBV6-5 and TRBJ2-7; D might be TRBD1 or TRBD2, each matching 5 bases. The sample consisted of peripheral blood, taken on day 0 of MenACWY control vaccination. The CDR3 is CASRDPRWGYEQYF. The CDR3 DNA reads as TGTGCCAGCAGAGACCCCCGGTGGGGGTACGAGCAGTACTTC.